The rows below give T cell receptor beta chains drawn from one sample of a study of siplizumab effects on memory and regulatory T cells. The method was immunoSEQ multiplex PCR; TCRdb's version includes in-frame clones alone and lacks a portion of them. This sample has 100,000 or so clones, with under 95% found just once. Sequencing was performed on CD4+ T cells sorted from blood. The receptors come from a human donor in good health. The CDR3 runs from the conserved cysteine through the conserved F or W. Fields, in order: D gene, J gene, clone size, V gene, CDR3 protein, CDR3 DNA. D genes are given only for firm matches. Rows give clone size only sometimes, using once, few, many, or a class for an expanded clone.

NA | TRBJ2-1 | NA | TRBV5-4 | CASSLGRLNEQFF | TGTGCCAGCAGCTTGGGACGGCTCAATGAGCAGTTCTTC
TRBD2 | TRBJ2-5 | NA | TRBV19 | CASSRTSGNQETQYF | TGTGCCAGTAGTAGAACTAGCGGGAACCAAGAGACCCAGTACTTC
NA | TRBJ1-2 | NA | TRBV5-4 | CASSLPQEVNYGYTF | TGTGCCAGCAGCTTGCCACAGGAGGTTAACTATGGCTACACCTTC
TRBD2 | TRBJ2-2 | NA | TRBV27 | CASSLSGLAGGPGTGELFF | TGTGCCAGCAGTTTATCGGGCCTAGCGGGAGGGCCTGGCACCGGGGAGCTGTTTTTT
NA | TRBJ2-1 | once | TRBV10-3 | CAISDWGGENEQFF | TGTGCCATCAGTGATTGGGGGGGCGAGAACGAGCAGTTCTTC
NA | TRBJ1-3 | NA | TRBV7-9 | CASSLSGISGNTIYF | TGTGCCAGCAGCTTATCAGGGATCTCTGGAAACACCATATATTTT
NA | TRBJ1-2 | NA | TRBV30 | CAWSVLGRPNYGYTF | TGTGCCTGGAGTGTACTGGGACGGCCGAACTATGGCTACACCTTC
NA | TRBJ2-7 | NA | TRBV7-3 | CASARKFPGQYF | TGTGCCAGCGCCCGAAAATTTCCGGGGCAGTACTTC
NA | TRBJ1-4 | NA | TRBV6-1 | CASRPGTTNEKLFF | TGTGCCAGCAGGCCCGGGACGACTAATGAAAAACTGTTTTTT
NA | TRBJ2-7 | NA | TRBV25-1 | CASSDGGHYEQYF | TGTGCCAGCAGTGACGGGGGGCACTACGAGCAGTACTTC
TRBD2 | TRBJ2-3 | NA | TRBV29-1 | CSVGFLAGATSTDTQYF | TGCAGCGTTGGGTTCCTAGCGGGGGCCACTAGCACAGATACGCAGTATTTT
NA | TRBJ1-1 | NA | TRBV30 | CAWKRKGRGNTEAFF | TGTGCCTGGAAGAGGAAGGGCAGGGGGAACACTGAAGCTTTCTTT
TRBD2 | TRBJ2-7 | NA | TRBV6-5 | CASRLGTSGSYEQYF | TGTGCCAGCAGGTTAGGGACTAGCGGCTCCTACGAGCAGTACTTC
TRBD1 | TRBJ1-3 | NA | TRBV2 | CASSDKDRGSNTIYF | TGTGCCAGCAGTGACAAGGACAGGGGATCAAACACCATATATTTT